The clone carrying this TCR beta chain was picked up many times. The antigen is unknown. Sort purity for all populations was recorded as exceeding 98%. These data belong to a study of beta chain features in type 1 diabetes. Study-wide results and limits: The naive, central memory and Treg TCRB repertoires of patients appeared to be more similar to one another than those of healthy donors. PCR might favor shorter templates, but any such skew would affect patients and controls equally.

The CDR3 totals 15 residues. With 0 bases removed from V and 3 bases from J, the gap between germline ends came to 13 bases. In germline, CDR1 is SGHDT, CDR2 YYEEEE. Sequenced material consisted of expressed TCRB transcripts (all of the isolated RNA was reverse transcribed). An average of approximately 4 million reads was obtained for naive, central memory and regulatory T cell samples. The table came from immunoSEQ multiplex PCR; TCRdb's copy has only in-frame clones and leaves some out. The data contain about 220,000 clones, under 13% of them singletons. The V call is TRBV5-6, the J call TRBJ2-7; perhaps TRBD2 as D (6 bases). Sequences were obtained from central memory CD4+ T cells from blood. The receptor was isolated from a man aged 18 to 29 in good health. The CDR3 sequence is CASSLVGRRDYEQYF. The CDR3 coding sequence is TGTGCCAGCAGCTTGGTAGGCCGGAGGGACTACGAGCAGTACTTC.